This T cell receptor (beta chain) was profiled in a study of human CD8 memory T cell subsets. CDR3 size: 12 residues. Germline V gene sequence: CDR1 WSHSY, CDR2 SAAADI. Total CD8+ T cells were enriched by negative magnetic separation. Libraries for TCR beta were constructed using UMI-labeled 5' RACE. TCRdb reprocessed the 5' RACE reads; each CDR3 protein has one entry and no DNA is given. The sample's table shows approximately 6,700 distinct CDR3 sequences. Sequencing was done on a sample of CD8+ T cells from PBMCs. The chain links TRBV10-2 to TRBJ2-7. This TCR was sampled from a human donor in good health. CDR3 region: CASSEGRNEQYF.